A selection of T cell receptor beta chains follows, all from one sample in a study of blood T cell repertoires in COVID-19. Clones were read by immunoSEQ multiplex PCR, and TCRdb kept only the in-frame ones, dropping some. This sample has some 100,000 clones, with approximately 85% found just once. The sequencing input was peripheral blood. These receptors came from a woman aged 55-75 years with acute or convalescent COVID-19. Both conserved end residues are part of each CDR3. The D gene is left open where the match is weak. A row's size may be missing; if present it is once, few, many or a size class.

>TRBV6-5|16|TRBD2|TRBJ2-7|.
CASSYAQGLAVYEQYF
TGTGCCAGCAGTTACGCCCAGGGACTAGCTGTATACGAGCAGTACTTC
>TRBV2|15|TRBD2|TRBJ2-1|.
CASILAGLSYNEQFF
TGTGCCAGCATCTTAGCGGGCCTCTCCTACAATGAGCAGTTCTTC
>TRBV5-1|14|TRBD2|TRBJ2-1|.
CASSSTSGNNEQFF
TGCGCCAGCAGCTCCACTAGCGGCAACAATGAGCAGTTCTTC
>TRBV19|15|.|TRBJ1-1|.
CASSIASPLNTEAFF
TGTGCCAGTAGTATAGCTTCCCCCTTGAACACTGAAGCTTTCTTT
>TRBV24-1|15|.|TRBJ2-3|.
CATSDQDSNTDTQYF
TGTGCCACCAGTGATCAGGACAGCAACACAGATACGCAGTATTTT
>TRBV5-1|14|.|TRBJ1-2|.
CASSLDSTSYGYTF
TGCGCCAGCAGCTTGGACAGCACGAGCTATGGCTACACCTTC
>TRBV9|16|.|TRBJ2-7|.
CASSVGPVSTSYEQYF
TGTGCCAGCAGCGTAGGTCCGGTCTCAACGTCCTACGAGCAGTACTTC
>TRBV9|14|.|TRBJ1-1|.
CASSNPQGRTEAFF
TGTGCCAGCAGCAACCCACAGGGTCGCACTGAAGCTTTCTTT
>TRBV6-5|14|.|TRBJ1-2|.
CASSSFDSNYGYTF
TGTGCCAGCAGCTCATTTGACAGTAACTATGGCTACACCTTC
>TRBV18|13|.|TRBJ1-5|once
CASHGAEAGPQHF
TGTGCCAGCCATGGGGCAGAGGCTGGGCCCCAGCATTTT